The rows below give T cell receptor beta chains drawn from one sample of a study of CD8+CD57+ T cells in acquired aplastic anemia. TCRdb re-derived calls from the reads in MiXCR, one entry per CDR3 protein. The repertoire holds about 160,000 distinct CDR3 sequences, with roughly 48% as singletons. The source material was sorted CD4+, CD8+, or CD8+CD57+ T cells (not recorded which) from PBMCs. These receptors were collected from a human donor with aplastic anemia. Both conserved end residues are part of each CDR3.

>TRBJ2-7|TRBV19
CASSIGGPEQYF
>TRBJ2-7|TRBV7-2
CASSLFRTYEQYF
>TRBJ1-5|TRBV15
CATSRDSPWIGQVFGSKQPQHF
>TRBJ1-1|TRBV12-3/TRBV12-4
CASTPDPWAEAFF
>TRBJ1-2|TRBV2
CASGPTGGQVYGYTF
>TRBJ1-1|TRBV5-1
CASSLRPGQGSEAFF
>TRBJ1-2|TRBV20-1
CSARDMGPRGYTF
>TRBJ2-5|TRBV4-2
CASSHLGGETQYF
>TRBJ2-7|TRBV4-2
CASSHRENNEQYF
>TRBJ2-3|TRBV11-1
CASSDSTSGIGDTQYF
>TRBJ1-2|TRBV20-1
CSAYVGGNYGYTF
>TRBJ2-1|TRBV12-3/TRBV12-4
CASISRDTLSYNEQFF
>TRBJ2-3|TRBV6-8
CAGTSPDPDTQYF
>TRBJ2-6|TRBV10-2
CASSGPPGANVLTF
>TRBJ1-1|TRBV24-1
CATSEGSGLGNTEAFF
>TRBJ2-1|TRBV10-3
CATQAGTSFFDEQFF
>TRBJ2-7|TRBV4-1
CASSQIQGLYEQYF
>TRBJ2-1|TRBV6-1
CASSFRQGAYNEQFF
>TRBJ2-2|TRBV29-1
CSAKGVELNTGELFF
>TRBJ2-5|TRBV27
CASSPRPGTQYF
>TRBJ2-2|TRBV4-1
CASSRTANTGELFF
>TRBJ2-5|TRBV29-1
CSVEKGETQYF
>TRBJ2-1|TRBV24-1
CATSEGGTSEQFF
>TRBJ1-5|TRBV6-2/TRBV6-3
CASTYTPGTGVFDNQPQHF
>TRBJ1-1|TRBV27
CASSLYPNTEAFF
>TRBJ1-6|TRBV5-6
CASSLVEGGDKRYSPLHF
>TRBJ2-6|TRBV14
CASSQGGLAGMAGANVLTF
>TRBJ1-2|TRBV5-5
CASSSSGEVNYGYTF
>TRBJ2-1|TRBV7-3
CASSTRQGSYNEQFF
>TRBJ2-3|TRBV11-2
CASSFNRGQADTQYF
>TRBJ1-6|TRBV20-1
CSARPLGQGAWSSYKSPLHF
>TRBJ1-1|TRBV30
CAWIMTGEVIEAFF
>TRBJ2-3|TRBV4-2
CASSPGLAYSSTDTQYF
>TRBJ1-1|TRBV24-1
CATSVATAGF
>TRBJ1-1|TRBV4-3
CASSQGLETEAFF
>TRBJ1-4|TRBV6-1
CASSDLGPEGEKLFF
>TRBJ2-2|TRBV9
CASSVSRVSGELFF
>TRBJ1-2|TRBV10-3
CAISPDGNYGYTF
>TRBJ2-1|TRBV2
CASSEQGQIYNEQFF
>TRBJ2-7|TRBV5-6
CASSLEGAQYEQYF
>TRBJ2-7|TRBV11-3
CASSYRGQGSYEQYF
>TRBJ2-4|TRBV6-6
CASRPDGPLAQPDF
>TRBJ1-3|TRBV24-1
CATSDSRVSGNTIYF
>TRBJ1-1|TRBV7-9
CASSRWGLTNTEAFF
>TRBJ1-2|TRBV11-1
CASSLGSASGGEDYGYTF
>TRBJ1-3|TRBV9
CASSYLSGHTIYF
>TRBJ1-2|TRBV5-6
CASSPSNYGYTF
>TRBJ2-3|TRBV25-1
CASSAKDSGGDTQYF
>TRBJ2-3|TRBV7-2
CASSLAGGKQGDTQYF
>TRBJ1-1|TRBV13
CASSLVRGNTEAFF
>TRBJ1-1|TRBV4-3
CASSQWESGARNTEAFF
>TRBJ1-1|TRBV6-1
CASSPAYSMNTEAFF
>TRBJ2-5|TRBV6-5
CASSYLASGVWTQYF
>TRBJ2-1|TRBV19
CASSMTGLSYNEQFF
>TRBJ1-2|TRBV29-1
CSVDGNYGYTF
>TRBJ1-2|TRBV5-1
CASSLTPTPNYGYTF
>TRBJ1-2|TRBV11-2
CASSLSTEPNYGYTF